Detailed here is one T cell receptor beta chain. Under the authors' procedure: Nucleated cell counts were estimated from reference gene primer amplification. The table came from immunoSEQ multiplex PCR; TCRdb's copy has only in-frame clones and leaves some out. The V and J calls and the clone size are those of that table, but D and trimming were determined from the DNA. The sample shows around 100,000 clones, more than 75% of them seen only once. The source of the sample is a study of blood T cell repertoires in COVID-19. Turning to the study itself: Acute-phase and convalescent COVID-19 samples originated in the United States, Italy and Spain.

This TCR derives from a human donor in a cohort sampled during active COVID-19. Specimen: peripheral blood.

The CDR3 protein is CASSRQGAEETQYF. In DNA, the CDR3 is TGCGCCAGCAGCCGACAGGGGGCCGAGGAGACCCAGTACTTC. This sequence joins TRBV5-1 and TRBJ2-5, with 10 bases lining up with TRBD1. Germline assignment: CDR1 SGHRS and CDR2 YFSETQ. Germline trimming cut 4 bases from V and 5 bases from J; bases unmatched to any gene: 5. This CDR3 spans 14 amino acids.